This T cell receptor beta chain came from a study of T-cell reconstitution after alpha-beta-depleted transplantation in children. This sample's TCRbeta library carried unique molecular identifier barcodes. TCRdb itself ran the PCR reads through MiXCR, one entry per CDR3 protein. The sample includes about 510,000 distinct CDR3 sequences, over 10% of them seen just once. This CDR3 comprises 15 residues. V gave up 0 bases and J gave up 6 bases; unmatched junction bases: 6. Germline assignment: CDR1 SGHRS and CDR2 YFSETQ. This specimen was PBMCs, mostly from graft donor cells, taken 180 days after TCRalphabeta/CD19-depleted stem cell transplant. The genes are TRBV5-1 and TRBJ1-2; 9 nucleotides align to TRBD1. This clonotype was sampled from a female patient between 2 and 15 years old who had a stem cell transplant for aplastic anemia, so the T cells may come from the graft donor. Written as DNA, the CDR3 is TGCGCCAGCAGCTTGGACGTGACAGGGGGGCATGGCTACACCTTC. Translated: CASSLDVTGGHGYTF.